Listed below are T cell receptor beta chains from one sample, sequenced in a study of fetal regulatory T cell absence and autoimmunity. The method was immunoSEQ multiplex PCR; TCRdb's version includes in-frame clones alone and lacks a portion of them. The table records approximately 46,000 clones, just under 85% of them present only once. The specimen was cord blood. All receptors come from a newborn boy with IPEX syndrome. Each CDR3 is given with its conserved first and last residue. A D gene is named only where the DNA matches it firmly. Where a row states a size, it is once, few, many or the class of an expanded clone; other rows omit it.

clone_size j_call v_call d_call cdr3_aa cdr3_nt
once TRBJ2-7 TRBV19 TRBD1 CASSRDSSYEQYF TGTGCCAGTAGCCGGGACAGCTCCTACGAGCAGTACTTC
once TRBJ2-5 TRBV19 - CASSIFEGSQETQYF TGTGCCAGTAGTATCTTTGAAGGGTCCCAAGAGACCCAGTACTTC
- TRBJ2-5 TRBV6-1 TRBD2 CASSVLTSGETQYF TGTGCCAGCAGTGTACTGACTAGCGGAGAGACCCAGTACTTC
- TRBJ2-5 TRBV4-3 - CASSQEVRVETQYF TGCGCCAGCAGCCAAGAAGTCAGGGTGGAGACCCAGTACTTC
- TRBJ1-2 TRBV29-1 - CSVEGKIMGNYGYTF TGCAGCGTTGAAGGCAAGATCATGGGGAACTATGGCTACACCTTC
- TRBJ1-2 TRBV11-2 - CASSLDGGYTF TGTGCCAGCAGCTTAGATGGTGGCTACACCTTC
- TRBJ1-6 TRBV5-1 TRBD1 CASSWTGEVNSPLHF TGCGCCAGCAGCTGGACAGGGGAGGTAAATTCACCCCTCCACTTT
- TRBJ1-1 TRBV30 - CAWSPLWTEAFF TGTGCCTGGAGCCCCCTGTGGACTGAAGCTTTCTTT
- TRBJ2-3 TRBV19 - CASSIEGADTQYF TGTGCCAGTAGTATAGAGGGTGCGGATACGCAGTATTTT
- TRBJ2-3 TRBV9 TRBD2 CASSVGLAGGSYTDTQYF TGTGCCAGCAGCGTAGGACTAGCGGGGGGGAGCTACACAGATACGCAGTATTTT
once TRBJ2-1 TRBV4-1 TRBD2 CASSQALAGGIYNEQFF TGCGCCAGCAGCCAAGCACTAGCGGGAGGGATTTACAATGAGCAGTTCTTC
- TRBJ2-1 TRBV4-1 - CASSQGLGESYNEQFF TGCGCCAGCAGCCAAGGGTTAGGGGAGTCCTACAATGAGCAGTTCTTC
- TRBJ1-6 TRBV30 - CAWSVRKGNNSPLHF TGTGCCTGGAGTGTACGAAAAGGGAATAATTCACCCCTCCACTTT
- TRBJ1-2 TRBV5-1 - CASSWEANYGYTF TGCGCCAGCAGCTGGGAGGCTAACTATGGCTACACCTTC
- TRBJ2-7 TRBV19 - CASSMRYLTYEQYF TGTGCCAGTAGTATGCGTTATCTTACCTACGAGCAGTACTTC
- TRBJ2-2 TRBV10-3 - CAISEGLPTGELFF TGTGCCATCAGTGAAGGGCTCCCCACCGGGGAGCTGTTTTTT
once TRBJ2-1 TRBV2 - CASSEYIYNEQFF TGTGCCAGCAGTGAGTACATATACAATGAGCAGTTCTTC
once TRBJ2-1 TRBV28 TRBD1 CASSGRGQGGNEQFF TGTGCCAGCAGTGGCCGGGGACAGGGGGGCAATGAGCAGTTCTTC
- TRBJ1-1 TRBV4-3 - CASSQVPGPGAFF TGCGCCAGCAGCCAAGTTCCGGGTCCAGGAGCTTTCTTT
- TRBJ2-2 TRBV19 - CASRASWDGSGELFF TGTGCCAGCCGAGCTTCCTGGGACGGTTCCGGGGAGCTGTTTTTT
- TRBJ1-2 TRBV19 TRBD1 CASSTGQGYGYTF TGTGCCAGTAGTACAGGACAGGGGTACGGCTACACCTTC
- TRBJ2-2 TRBV2 - CASSAERGDTGELFF TGTGCCAGCAGTGCGGAAAGGGGTGACACCGGGGAGCTGTTTTTT
- TRBJ2-1 TRBV6-1 TRBD2 CASRNGGDEQFF TGTGCCAGCAGGAATGGGGGGGATGAGCAGTTCTTC
- TRBJ1-4 TRBV7-6 - CASSLLGGTNEKLFF TGTGCCAGCAGCTTATTGGGAGGGACAAATGAAAAACTGTTTTTT
once TRBJ2-1 TRBV7-2 TRBD2 CASSTRSGGPNNEQFF TGTGCCAGCAGCACCCGTAGCGGGGGGCCTAATAATGAGCAGTTCTTC
- TRBJ1-1 TRBV30 TRBD1 CAWRGQGPAFF TGTGCCTGGAGGGGACAGGGACCAGCTTTCTTT
- TRBJ1-4 TRBV5-1 - CASSLPAGLNEKLFF TGCGCCAGCAGCTTGCCGGCAGGGCTAAATGAAAAACTGTTTTTT
- TRBJ2-7 TRBV5-1 TRBD2 CASSLEGTSGGPSYEQYF TGCGCCAGCAGCTTGGAAGGGACTAGCGGGGGTCCCTCCTACGAGCAGTACTTC
few TRBJ1-2 TRBV7-9 - CASSLLHRDGYTF TGTGCCAGCAGCTTATTACACAGAGATGGCTACACCTTC
- TRBJ2-3 TRBV27 TRBD2 CASALAGGWGDTQYF TGTGCCAGCGCTTTAGCGGGAGGGTGGGGAGATACGCAGTATTTT
- TRBJ2-5 TRBV2 - CASSDYETVKETQYF TGTGCCAGCAGTGACTACGAGACAGTTAAAGAGACCCAGTACTTC
few TRBJ2-7 TRBV1 - CTSSQVTGRTYEQYF TGCACCAGCAGCCAAGTTACCGGCCGGACCTACGAGCAGTACTTC
- TRBJ1-3 TRBV19 - CASSIDLLGNTIYF TGTGCCAGTAGTATAGATCTCTTGGGGAACACCATATATTTT
- TRBJ1-5 TRBV6-1 TRBD1 CASSDLPGQWPNQPQHF TGTGCCAGCAGTGATCTCCCGGGACAGTGGCCCAATCAGCCCCAGCATTTT
few TRBJ2-7 TRBV5-1 - CASSSGTPSYEQYF TGCGCCAGCAGCTCTGGGACACCCTCCTACGAGCAGTACTTC
- TRBJ2-7 TRBV7-6 - CASSLAPWQGKRSYEQYF TGTGCCAGCAGCTTAGCCCCCTGGCAGGGGAAAAGGTCATACGAGCAGTACTTC
- TRBJ1-1 TRBV6-5 - CASRRDTEAFF TGTGCCAGCAGGAGAGACACTGAAGCTTTCTTT
- TRBJ1-4 TRBV11-2 - CASSLGTRQSSNEKLFF TGTGCCAGCAGCTTAGGGACTCGACAGTCCTCGAATGAAAAACTGTTTTTT
- TRBJ2-7 TRBV7-2 - CASSPSAYEQYF TGTGCCAGCAGCCCTAGCGCCTACGAGCAGTACTTC
- TRBJ1-3 TRBV6-5 TRBD1 CASRGTAGNTIYF TGTGCCAGCAGAGGGACAGCCGGAAACACCATATATTTT
- TRBJ2-2 TRBV2 - CASTLSGPNTGELFF TGTGCCAGCACCTTATCGGGGCCGAACACCGGGGAGCTGTTTTTT
- TRBJ2-7 TRBV10-3 TRBD2 CAISESPSGDPGEQYF TGTGCCATCAGTGAGTCCCCTAGCGGGGATCCCGGGGAGCAGTACTTC
- TRBJ1-2 TRBV6-1 - CASSERDNYGYTF TGTGCCAGCAGTGAACGGGATAACTATGGCTACACCTTC
- TRBJ2-3 TRBV6-6 - CASSYSLNTQYF TGTGCCAGCAGTTACTCCCTGAATACGCAGTATTTT
- TRBJ1-3 TRBV6-6 TRBD1 CASSPGTGFNGNTIYF TGTGCCAGCAGTCCCGGGACAGGGTTTAATGGAAACACCATATATTTT
- TRBJ2-7 TRBV27 - CASSFCLRGGDEQYF TGTGCCAGCAGTTTTTGCCTGAGGGGTGGGGACGAGCAGTACTTC
few TRBJ1-2 TRBV20-1 TRBD1 CSAPGTGGYTF TGCAGTGCCCCAGGGACAGGTGGCTACACCTTC
- TRBJ2-5 TRBV9 TRBD1 CASSVRDRVGETQYF TGTGCCAGCAGCGTACGGGACAGGGTAGGGGAGACCCAGTACTTC
- TRBJ2-1 TRBV13 - CASSSQDSNEQFF TGTGCCAGCAGCTCCCAGGACAGCAATGAGCAGTTCTTC
- TRBJ2-7 TRBV2 TRBD2 CASTGLAFGGEQYF TGTGCCAGCACCGGACTAGCATTCGGGGGGGAGCAGTACTTC
- TRBJ2-7 TRBV19 - CASSPRRAGPVEQYF TGTGCCAGTAGTCCCCGTAGGGCAGGACCGGTCGAGCAGTACTTC
few TRBJ1-2 TRBV18 TRBD1 CASSPANTGDDGYTF TGTGCCAGCTCACCTGCGAACACAGGGGACGATGGCTACACCTTC